This section outlines one T cell receptor (beta chain) sequence together with its context. The sample originates from a study of blood T cell repertoires in COVID-19. Across the study: COVID-19 samples from acute and convalescent phases originated in the United States, Italy and Spain. From T cells, B-cell-depleted T cells, or PBMCs came the material, which was cDNA or gDNA.

Between the trimmed V and J ends, which lost 1 base and 7 bases, there was a span of 16 bases. The CDR3 extends over 15 amino acids. Germline CDR1 MGHRA, CDR2 YSYEKL. Original methodology: Estimated nucleated cell counts came from reference gene primer amplification. The repertoire was sequenced with immunoSEQ multiplex PCR; TCRdb's copy has only in-frame clones and lacks some. V, J and clone size are those of that table, while D and trimming were read from the DNA. The table has about 120,000 clones, about 85% seen once. This receptor was taken from a man in his sixties or seventies with acute or convalescent COVID-19. The chain uses TRBV4-1 and TRBJ1-2; D perhaps matches TRBD1 (6 bases). Sequenced sample: peripheral blood. The DNA for the CDR3 is TGCGCCAGCAGCCAAGCCCCGCGGGGGGCGGGTGGCTACACCTTC. Translating gives CASSQAPRGAGGYTF.